The text below deals with one TCR beta chain. Its target is not known. The source of the sample is a study of T cell responses to AZD1222 COVID-19 vaccine. Overall study results and limits: Nearly half of the spike-specific TCRs reportedly recognize variant regions that carry no mutations.

Using immunoSEQ multiplex PCR, the repertoire was profiled, and TCRdb retains in-frame clones only, with some absent. Of 150,000 to 200,000 clones detected, 93% appear once; the ten largest clones hold 0.7% to 0.9%. The clonotype comes from an adult in good health. Source: peripheral blood, taken on day 0 of AZD1222 vaccination.

CDR3 protein: CASSPSGRHNEQFF. CDR3 DNA sequence: TGTGCCAGCAGTCCGTCGGGCAGGCACAATGAGCAGTTCTTC. The chain combines TRBV7-9 with TRBJ2-1; unclear D gene. This CDR3 spans 14 amino acids. V was pared by 6 bases and J by 5 bases, with 14 bases between. The germline gives CDR1 SEHNR, CDR2 FQNEAQ (reference sequence).